Reported below is one T cell receptor beta chain. The target antigen is unknown. TCRdb reprocessed the 5' RACE reads with MiXCR, giving one entry per CDR3 protein. The data contain under 450,000 distinct CDR3 sequences, about a fifth of them seen just once; the ten biggest clones take up 12%. The CDR3 loop spans 14 amino acids. Trimming shortened V by 0 bases and J by 5 bases, and 10 bases separated the two germline ends. Germline V CDR1 and CDR2: SEHNR, FQNEAQ (reference sequence). This sample is drawn from a study of identical twins. Overall study results and limits: The study reached conclusions through statistical analysis that was cross-sectional, not following the same donors. Where beta out-of-frame sequences were concerned, excess twin sharing was weaker. In cord blood, abundant beta clonotypes had fewer insertions; memory showed no trend.

Each donor was a healthy Caucasian. The V and J genes are TRBV7-9 and TRBJ2-5; no clear D. The receptor comes from a man over 45 in good health. The specimen was naive T cells sorted from blood. The CDR3 DNA reads TGTGCCAGCAGCTTAGCTGGGAATAGGGAGACCCAGTACTTC. Translation gives CASSLAGNRETQYF.